One and the same sample provided the 9 T cell receptor beta chains below, sequenced in a study of blood T cell repertoires in COVID-19. Profiled with immunoSEQ multiplex PCR; TCRdb holds only in-frame clones, not every one. The sample has fewer than 90,000 clones, over 70% seen once. The sample comprised peripheral blood. The source is a woman aged 50 to 60 with acute or convalescent COVID-19.

This clone occurred once. The chain recombines TRBV6-5 with TRBJ1-2, with 7 positions matching TRBD1. Germline CDR1 MNHEY, CDR2 SVGAGI. There are 14 residues in the CDR3. V was pared by 2 bases and J by 8 bases, with 8 bases of the junction left unmatched. DNA of the CDR3: TGTGCCAGCAGTTACCTGGACAGGTGGGAGGGCTACACCTTC. It codes for CASSYLDRWEGYTF.

The chain joins TRBV28 to TRBJ2-3; 7 bases line up with TRBD2. From germline, CDR1 is MDHEN and CDR2 SYDVKM. The CDR3 has 15 amino acids. The V segment lost 5 bases and the J segment 2 bases; nucleotides outside the gene matches: 7. The CDR3 DNA is TGTGCCAGCAGTGGGGGGGGTAGGGTCACAGATACGCAGTATTTT. Its translation: CASSGGGRVTDTQYF.

The rearrangement joins TRBV15 to TRBJ1-4; D is uncertain. Trimming removed 9 bases at V and 4 bases at J, with 15 bases between. Germline CDR1 LNHNV, CDR2 YYDKDF (reference sequence). This CDR3 contains 14 residues. The CDR3, as DNA: TGTGCCACTTCCATAAGACGGGATAATGAAAAACTGTTTTTT. This translates into CATSIRRDNEKLFF. The variable domain in full, completed from reference TRBV15 and TRBJ1-4, reads DAMVIQNPRYQVTQFGKPVTLSCSQTLNHNVMYWYQQKSSQAPKLLFHYYDKDFNNEADTPDNFQSRRPNTSFCFLDIRSPGLGDTAMYLCATSIRRDNEKLFFGSGTQLSVL.

The chain combines TRBV19 with TRBJ1-5; D is uncertain. This CDR3 contains 13 residues. The ends were cut back, 5 bases at V and 11 bases at J, with 16 bases in the middle. Germline CDR1 and CDR2: LNHDA and SQIVND (reference sequence). CDR3 region: CASSPANKQAQHF. The CDR3 DNA sequence: TGTGCCAGTAGTCCCGCAAACAAACAAGCCCAGCATTTT.

The chain is built from TRBV3-1 (or the pseudogene TRBV3-2) and TRBJ2-3; 9 positions agree with TRBD2. Per germline, CDR1 LGHDT and CDR2 YNNKEL (reference sequence). This CDR3 contains 18 residues. Trimming took 0 bases from V and 2 from J; bases not matched to a gene: 9. In DNA form, the CDR3 reads TGTGCCAGCAGCCAAGATCCTTGCGGGGGACTAGCCACAGATACGCAGTATTTT. This sequence encodes CASSQDPCGGLATDTQYF.

The sample holds a few counts of this clone. The rearrangement joins TRBV25-1 to TRBJ1-2; 12 bases agree with TRBD1. Germline lookup yields CDR1 MGHDK and CDR2 SYGVNS. The V gene end was trimmed by 3 bases and the J gene end by 8 bases; junction bases not matched to a gene: 13. The CDR3 loop spans 17 amino acids. CDR3 in amino acids: CASSDPIGGTGGEGYTF. DNA for the CDR3: TGTGCCAGCAGTGACCCAATAGGGGGGACAGGGGGCGAGGGCTACACCTTC.

This clone showed up just once. The same CDR3 is also encoded by other DNA sequences in this sample. The chain recombines TRBV19 with TRBJ1-6; TRBD1 agrees at 7 bases. Unmatched junction bases numbered 5, after V lost 5 bases and J lost 7 bases. Germline CDR1 LNHDA, CDR2 SQIVND (reference sequence). CDR3 length: 14 amino acids. CDR3: CASSDRVGNSPLHF. The CDR3 DNA is TGTGCCAGTAGTGACAGGGTGGGCAATTCACCCCTCCACTTT.

V and J are TRBV27 and TRBJ1-4; D gene unclear. Deletions cut 6 bases from V and 10 bases from J, with 15 bases between. CDR1 and CDR2 (germline): MNHEY, SMNVEV (reference sequence). The CDR3 is 13 amino acids. The CDR3: CASRPPGAGKLFF. In DNA form, the CDR3 reads TGTGCCAGCAGACCCCCGGGAGCGGGAAAACTGTTTTTT.

Written as DNA, the CDR3 is TGCGCCAGCAGCCAAGGGTCGGACGGGGATTTCTATGGCTACACCTTC. Translating it yields CASSQGSDGDFYGYTF. The rearrangement joins TRBV4-3 to TRBJ1-2; D is uncertain. V was cut by 1 base and J by 4 bases, with 16 bases left in between. The CDR3 extends over 16 amino acids. The V gene's germline CDR1 is LGHNA and CDR2 YSLEER.